The 8 T cell receptor beta chains presented below share a single source sample, sequenced in a study of shared clonotypes between healthy human individuals. The protocol was immunoSEQ multiplex PCR, while the TCRdb copy is restricted to in-frame clones and leaves out a portion. The table lists approximately 740,000 clones, around 74% of them singletons, with 1.5% to 2% in the top ten. Sequencing was performed on memory CD4+ T cells sorted from blood. The subset was: CD45RA-negative fraction. Receptors were obtained from a woman between 25 and 40 years old in good health.

This sequence joins TRBV5-1 and TRBJ2-1, with 11 nucleotides matching TRBD2. The CDR3 is 18 residues long. Germline loops: CDR1 SGHRS, CDR2 YFSETQ. The junction had 5 bases not matched to a gene; V was cut back by 0 bases and J by 0 bases. CDR3 residues: CASSLGLAGRTSYNEQFF. CDR3 coding DNA: TGCGCCAGCAGCTTGGGACTAGCGGGAAGAACCTCCTACAATGAGCAGTTCTTC.

The chain links TRBV7-8 to TRBJ2-7; TRBD2 is a possible D gene (7 bases). V lost 8 bases, J lost 1 base, and 18 bases lay in between. Germline CDR1 is SGHVS and CDR2 is FQNEAQ. CDR3 length: 15 amino acids. The CDR3 DNA is TGTGCCAGCTCCCGCAGGGAGGGGGTTTCCTACGAGCAGTACTTC. Residues: CASSRREGVSYEQYF.

The V gene is TRBV5-4, the J gene TRBJ2-1; 10 bases agree with TRBD2. This CDR3 contains 16 residues. Germline values: CDR1 SGHNT, CDR2 YYREEE (reference sequence). J gave up 4 bases and V 1 base, and 5 bases lay outside the gene matches. CDR3 DNA: TGTGCCAGCAGCTTGTGGGGGACTAGCGAGTACAATGAGCAGTTCTTC. It codes for CASSLWGTSEYNEQFF.

This clone came up once. The gene calls are TRBV11-3 and TRBJ1-1; TRBD1 matches 7 bases. This CDR3 has 14 amino acids. The junction had 3 bases not matched to a gene; V was cut back by 2 bases and J by 3 bases. Germline CDR1 reads SGHNT; CDR2 reads YENEEA. CDR3 amino acids: CASSLSTGHTEAFF. CDR3 DNA: TGTGCCAGCAGCTTATCGACAGGGCACACTGAAGCTTTCTTT.

The genes are TRBV27 and TRBJ1-3; unclear D gene. The V and J ends lost 6 bases and 4 bases respectively, with 10 bases between them. The germline CDR1 and CDR2 sequences are MNHEY and SMNVEV (reference sequence). CDR3 length equals 13 residues. CDR3 amino acids: CASRPSSGNTIYF. DNA of the CDR3: TGTGCCAGCAGACCATCTTCCGGAAACACCATATATTTT.

This clone has only a few counts. The chain has TRBV6-1 and TRBJ2-7; D perhaps matches TRBD2 (6 bases). The V end lost 7 bases, the J end lost 1 base, and 14 bases lay between the germline ends. Germline V lookup: CDR1 MNHNS, CDR2 SASEGT. This CDR3 spans 14 amino acids. CDR3 coding DNA: TGTGCCAGCACCCGGGACTTCAATTCCTACGAGCAGTACTTC. Its translation is CASTRDFNSYEQYF.

The gene calls are TRBV6-1 and TRBJ1-4; the match to TRBD1 covers 7 bases. This CDR3 region has 13 residues. The germline gives CDR1 MNHNS, CDR2 SASEGT. Germline trimming cut 6 bases from V and 5 bases from J; bases unmatched to any gene: 3. CDR3 DNA sequence: TGTGCCAGCAGCCAGGGACAGAATGAAAAACTGTTTTTT. Protein sequence: CASSQGQNEKLFF.

V gene TRBV28 combines with J gene TRBJ2-3; 9 bases are a match to TRBD2. The germline V gene has CDR1 MDHEN and CDR2 SYDVKM. The ends lost 8 bases at V and 2 bases at J; junction bases unmatched: 11. The CDR3 length is 16 residues. CDR3 protein: CASPPPLAGITDTQYF. The CDR3, as DNA: TGTGCCAGCCCTCCACCGCTAGCGGGGATCACAGATACGCAGTATTTT.